This T cell receptor beta chain appears in the sequencing data of a study of OX40 agonist ivuxolimab in advanced cancers. The assay was immunoSEQ multiplex PCR, and TCRdb's table has in-frame clones only and misses some. In the table there are some 64,000 clones, approximately 90% of which are singletons. The receptor's source is an adult with an advanced solid tumor such as melanoma, head and neck, liver or kidney cancer. The sequencing used CD4+ or CD8+ T cells sorted from blood, collected in a trial of the OX40 agonist ivuxolimab.

The CDR3 here is CATSRDRGQRINYGYTF. The DNA for the CDR3 is TGTGCCACCAGCAGAGACCGGGGTCAAAGAATTAACTATGGCTACACCTTC. J is TRBJ1-2 and V is TRBV15; no clear D. The CDR3 has 17 amino acids. Germline V CDR1 and CDR2: LNHNV, YYDKDF (reference sequence). Deletions cut 0 bases from V and 1 base from J, with 15 bases between.